This is a list of T cell receptor beta chains from one sample in a study of cytomegalovirus exposure and HLA in healthy donors. Here immunoSEQ multiplex PCR was the method, and the copy in TCRdb shows in-frame clones only, minus some. This table has over 100,000 clones, about three fifths appearing once. The specimen sequenced was PBMCs. The source is a human donor in good health. CDR3s include the opening cysteine and the closing phenylalanine or tryptophan. Each record gives: V gene, J gene, D gene, clone size, CDR3 protein, CDR3 DNA. A D gene is named only where the DNA matches it firmly. Some rows have no size entry. The others give once, few or many, or a class for an expanded clone.

V gene: TRBV5-1; J gene: TRBJ2-1; D gene: TRBD1; clone size: NA; CDR3 protein: CASSFKWTGGSYNEQFF; CDR3 DNA: TGCGCCAGCAGCTTTAAATGGACAGGGGGTTCCTACAATGAGCAGTTCTTC
V gene: TRBV11-2; J gene: TRBJ2-2; D gene: TRBD2; clone size: NA; CDR3 protein: CASRVPGGPGGELFF; CDR3 DNA: TGTGCCAGCAGAGTTCCGGGAGGGCCGGGTGGGGAGCTGTTTTTT
V gene: TRBV4-2; J gene: TRBJ1-2; D gene: TRBD1; clone size: NA; CDR3 protein: CASSSTRGRGGYTF; CDR3 DNA: TGTGCCAGCAGCAGTACCAGGGGGCGGGGTGGCTACACCTTC
V gene: TRBV28; J gene: TRBJ1-5; D gene: TRBD1; clone size: few; CDR3 protein: CASSNDRVQPQHF; CDR3 DNA: TGTGCCAGCAGTAACGACAGGGTTCAGCCCCAGCATTTT
V gene: TRBV2; J gene: TRBJ2-7; D gene: TRBD2; clone size: NA; CDR3 protein: CASNTRTSGVYEQYF; CDR3 DNA: TGTGCCAGCAACACCCGGACTAGCGGGGTCTACGAGCAGTACTTC
V gene: TRBV5-6; J gene: TRBJ2-1; D gene: TRBD2; clone size: few; CDR3 protein: CASSLGLAGGNEQFF; CDR3 DNA: TGTGCCAGCAGCTTAGGACTAGCGGGAGGGAATGAGCAGTTCTTC
V gene: TRBV28; J gene: TRBJ2-1; D gene: NA; clone size: NA; CDR3 protein: CASSLSGASYNEQFF; CDR3 DNA: TGTGCCAGCAGTCTTAGCGGAGCCTCCTACAATGAGCAGTTCTTC
V gene: TRBV5-4; J gene: TRBJ2-3; D gene: TRBD2; clone size: NA; CDR3 protein: CAWGRLATDTQYF; CDR3 DNA: TGTGCCTGGGGTAGACTAGCGACAGATACGCAGTATTTT
V gene: TRBV4-2; J gene: TRBJ2-3; D gene: NA; clone size: NA; CDR3 protein: CASSLISNTDTQYF; CDR3 DNA: TGTGCCAGCAGCCTGATTAGTAACACAGATACGCAGTATTTT
V gene: TRBV7-9; J gene: TRBJ1-2; D gene: NA; clone size: NA; CDR3 protein: CASSLDGFTDSNYGYTF; CDR3 DNA: TGTGCCAGCAGCTTAGATGGCTTTACGGACTCCAACTATGGCTACACCTTC
V gene: TRBV10-3; J gene: TRBJ1-1; D gene: NA; clone size: NA; CDR3 protein: CAISESNEAFF; CDR3 DNA: TGTGCCATCAGTGAGTCTAATGAAGCTTTCTTT
V gene: TRBV5-1; J gene: TRBJ1-1; D gene: TRBD1; clone size: NA; CDR3 protein: CASSFSMTGGNTEAFF; CDR3 DNA: TGCGCCAGCAGCTTCTCCATGACAGGGGGAAACACTGAAGCTTTCTTT
V gene: TRBV29-1; J gene: TRBJ1-2; D gene: NA; clone size: NA; CDR3 protein: CSTSTRHANYGYTF; CDR3 DNA: TGCAGCACCTCTACTAGACACGCTAACTATGGCTACACCTTC
V gene: TRBV13; J gene: TRBJ2-1; D gene: NA; clone size: NA; CDR3 protein: CASSPQMQRAYNEQFF; CDR3 DNA: TGTGCCAGCAGCCCCCAAATGCAGCGGGCCTACAATGAGCAGTTCTTC
V gene: TRBV28; J gene: TRBJ2-7; D gene: TRBD1; clone size: once; CDR3 protein: CASSLGAGGYEQYF; CDR3 DNA: TGTGCCAGCAGTTTAGGGGCAGGGGGCTACGAGCAGTACTTC
V gene: TRBV11-3; J gene: TRBJ2-2; D gene: NA; clone size: once; CDR3 protein: CASSFSGITGELFF; CDR3 DNA: TGTGCCAGCAGCTTTTCCGGTATCACCGGGGAGCTGTTTTTT
V gene: TRBV27; J gene: TRBJ1-5; D gene: NA; clone size: NA; CDR3 protein: CASSLAGNQPQHF; CDR3 DNA: TGTGCCAGCAGTTTAGCCGGGAATCAGCCCCAGCATTTT
V gene: TRBV7-7; J gene: TRBJ2-7; D gene: NA; clone size: NA; CDR3 protein: CASSIKTGIPYEQYF; CDR3 DNA: TGTGCTAGCAGCATAAAGACAGGTATACCCTACGAGCAGTACTTC
V gene: TRBV11-1; J gene: TRBJ2-1; D gene: NA; clone size: NA; CDR3 protein: CASSSGGIHNEQFF; CDR3 DNA: TGTGCCAGCAGCTCTGGCGGGATTCACAATGAGCAGTTCTTC
V gene: TRBV15; J gene: TRBJ1-5; D gene: NA; clone size: once; CDR3 protein: CATSTKEGLDGSNQPQHF; CDR3 DNA: TGTGCCACCAGCACCAAAGAGGGTTTAGACGGTAGCAATCAGCCCCAGCATTTT
V gene: TRBV5-1; J gene: TRBJ2-7; D gene: NA; clone size: NA; CDR3 protein: CASSFSASSTYEQYF; CDR3 DNA: TGCGCCAGCAGCTTCTCGGCTAGTTCAACCTACGAGCAGTACTTC
V gene: TRBV23-1; J gene: TRBJ1-5; D gene: NA; clone size: NA; CDR3 protein: CASSHLGGSNQPQHF; CDR3 DNA: TGCGCCAGCAGTCACCTCGGGGGGAGCAATCAGCCCCAGCATTTT
V gene: TRBV6-5; J gene: TRBJ2-7; D gene: TRBD2; clone size: few; CDR3 protein: CASSSTGTSFSEQYF; CDR3 DNA: TGTGCCAGCAGTTCCACTGGGACTAGCTTTTCCGAGCAGTACTTC
V gene: TRBV5-3; J gene: TRBJ2-3; D gene: TRBD2; clone size: few; CDR3 protein: CARSMARGSQYF; CDR3 DNA: TGTGCCAGAAGTATGGCCCGCGGGAGTCAGTATTTT
V gene: TRBV30; J gene: TRBJ1-6; D gene: NA; clone size: NA; CDR3 protein: CAWSATQGKAEPLNSPLHF; CDR3 DNA: TGTGCCTGGAGTGCAACACAGGGAAAGGCCGAGCCTCTTAATTCACCCCTCCACTTT
V gene: TRBV29-1; J gene: TRBJ1-1; D gene: TRBD1; clone size: NA; CDR3 protein: CSVVGQGTEAFF; CDR3 DNA: TGCAGCGTGGTAGGACAGGGCACTGAAGCTTTCTTT
V gene: TRBV6-1; J gene: TRBJ1-2; D gene: NA; clone size: few; CDR3 protein: CASRPPGYGYTF; CDR3 DNA: TGTGCCAGCAGGCCCCCGGGCTATGGCTACACCTTC
V gene: TRBV18; J gene: TRBJ1-2; D gene: NA; clone size: few; CDR3 protein: CASSQQDPPSYGYTF; CDR3 DNA: TGTGCCAGCTCACAACAGGACCCCCCGAGCTATGGCTACACCTTC
V gene: TRBV30; J gene: TRBJ1-2; D gene: NA; clone size: NA; CDR3 protein: CAWSHSPTGGYTF; CDR3 DNA: TGTGCCTGGAGCCACTCTCCTACAGGGGGCTACACCTTC
V gene: TRBV5-8; J gene: TRBJ2-7; D gene: NA; clone size: few; CDR3 protein: CASSWQGTLTYEQYF; CDR3 DNA: TGTGCCAGCAGCTGGCAGGGGACGCTCACCTACGAGCAGTACTTC
V gene: TRBV11-2; J gene: TRBJ1-3; D gene: TRBD1; clone size: few; CDR3 protein: CASSWTGSLSGNTIYF; CDR3 DNA: TGTGCCAGCAGCTGGACAGGGAGCCTCTCTGGAAACACCATATATTTT